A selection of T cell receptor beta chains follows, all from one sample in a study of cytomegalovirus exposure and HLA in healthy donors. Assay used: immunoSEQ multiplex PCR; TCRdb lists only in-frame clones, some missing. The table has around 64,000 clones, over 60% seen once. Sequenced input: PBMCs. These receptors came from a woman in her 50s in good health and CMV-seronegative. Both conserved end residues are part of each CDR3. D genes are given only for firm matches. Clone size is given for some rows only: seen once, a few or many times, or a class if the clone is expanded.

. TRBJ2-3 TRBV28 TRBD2 TGTGCCAGCTCGGCTAGCGGGAGAGGAGCAGATACGCAGTATTTT CASSASGRGADTQYF
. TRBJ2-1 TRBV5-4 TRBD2 TGTGCCAGCAGCGAAGAGCGGGAGCCAGGCAATGAGCAGTTCTTC CASSEEREPGNEQFF
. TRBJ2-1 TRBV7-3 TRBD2 TGTGCCAGCAGCCCCGGGACTAGCCGCTACAATGAGCAGTTCTTC CASSPGTSRYNEQFF
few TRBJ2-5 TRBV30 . TGTGCCTGGAGTGTAAGCGGGACCCAGTACTTC CAWSVSGTQYF
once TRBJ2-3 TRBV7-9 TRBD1 TGTGCCAGCAGCTCTCTGGACAGGGCCTCCACAGATACGCAGTATTTT CASSSLDRASTDTQYF
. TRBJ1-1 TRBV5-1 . TGCGCCAGCAGCAGGACAGTGAACACTGAAGCTTTCTTT CASSRTVNTEAFF
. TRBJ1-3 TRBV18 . TGTGCCAGCTCACCAGCTCCCAGGGACACCATATATTTT CASSPAPRDTIYF
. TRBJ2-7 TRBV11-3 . TGTGCCAGCAGCGCCTCCTCACACCACTACGAGCAGTACTTC CASSASSHHYEQYF
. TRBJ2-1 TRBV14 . TGTGCCAGCAGCCAAGATTTGGGCTTTTACAATGAGCAGTTCTTC CASSQDLGFYNEQFF
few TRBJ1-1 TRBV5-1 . TGCGCCAGCAGCTTGGGGGCAGGGAACACTGAAGCTTTCTTT CASSLGAGNTEAFF
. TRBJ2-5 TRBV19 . TGTGCCAGTAGTTTCAGGGTGAGGATGGAGACCCAGTACTTC CASSFRVRMETQYF
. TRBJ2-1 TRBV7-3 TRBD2 TGTGCCAGCAGCCGTACCGGGACTAGCAGCTTGGGTGAGCAGTTCTTC CASSRTGTSSLGEQFF
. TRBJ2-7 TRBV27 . TGTGCCAGCAGTCCACGTCTCAGCTACGAGCAGTACTTC CASSPRLSYEQYF
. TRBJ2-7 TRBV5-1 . TGCGCCAGCAGCTTGGGGCCGCAGTACGAGCAGTACTTC CASSLGPQYEQYF
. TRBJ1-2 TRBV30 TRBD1 TGTGCCTGGAGTGGGGGCAGGGACAGGGGTCCTCTAGGCTACACCTTC CAWSGGRDRGPLGYTF
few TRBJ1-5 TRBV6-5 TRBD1 TGTGCCAGCAGTCATGACAGGGGGAATCAGCCCCAGCATTTT CASSHDRGNQPQHF
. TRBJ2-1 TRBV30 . TGTGCCTGGAGTGTAGCGGCCACCCACAATGAGCAGTTCTTC CAWSVAATHNEQFF
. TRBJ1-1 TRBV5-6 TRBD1 TGTGCCAGCAGCGAGACAGGGCAGGGCACTGAAGCTTTCTTT CASSETGQGTEAFF
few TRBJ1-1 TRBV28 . TGTGCCAGTAAGAGGCATTCGTCGGCTGAAGCTTTCTTT CASKRHSSAEAFF
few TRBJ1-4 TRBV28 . TGTGCCAGCAGTTTACGGCGCAGGGTCGTTTTT CASSLRRRVVF
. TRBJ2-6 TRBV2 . TGTGCCGGACAGCCTTCTGGGGCCAACGTCCTGACTTTC CAGQPSGANVLTF
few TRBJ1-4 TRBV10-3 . TGTGCCATCGAATCGGGAGGAAAACTGTTTTTT CAIESGGKLFF
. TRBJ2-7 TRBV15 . TGTGCCACCAGCAGAGAGACGGGGGGCCGGGCCTACGAGCAGTACTTC CATSRETGGRAYEQYF
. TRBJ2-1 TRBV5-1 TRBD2 TGCGCCAGCAGCTCTTGGCCGGGGGGACTAGCGGGAGGTAGGAGCTCCTACAATGAGCAGTTCTTC CASSSWPGGLAGGRSSYNEQFF
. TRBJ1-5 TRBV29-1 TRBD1 TGCAGCGTGGGACAGGACAATCAGCCCCAGCATTTT CSVGQDNQPQHF
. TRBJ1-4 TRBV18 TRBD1 TGTGCCAGCTCACCGGGACAGGGTGGTAATGAAAAACTGTTTTTT CASSPGQGGNEKLFF
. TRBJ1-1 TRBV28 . TGTGCCAGCAGTTTACGCACGGACACTGAAGCTTTCTTT CASSLRTDTEAFF
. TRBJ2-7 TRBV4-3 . TGCGCCAGCAGCCGTGGATCAGGGGACGTCTACGAGCAGTACTTC CASSRGSGDVYEQYF
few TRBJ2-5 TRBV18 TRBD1 TGTGCCAGCTCACCACCTGCAGGGGGCGCACAAGGGACCCAGTACTTC CASSPPAGGAQGTQYF
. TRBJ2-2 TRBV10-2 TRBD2 TGCGCCAGCAGCATACTAGCGGGGACCGGGGAGCTGTTTTTT CASSILAGTGELFF
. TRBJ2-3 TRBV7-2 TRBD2 TGTGCCAGCAGCTCGACTAGCGGGAGACGTGAGTATTTT CASSSTSGRREYF
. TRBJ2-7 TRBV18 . TGTGCCAGCTCATCCATGTATCAGGTTAACCTCAACGAGCAGTACTTC CASSSMYQVNLNEQYF
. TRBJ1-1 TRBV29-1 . TGCAGCGTGGGCCAGGGTTCCATGAACACTGAAGCTTTCTTT CSVGQGSMNTEAFF
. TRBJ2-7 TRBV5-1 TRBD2 TGCGCCAGCAGCTCGGTAGCGGGATCCTCCTACGAGCAGTACTTC CASSSVAGSSYEQYF
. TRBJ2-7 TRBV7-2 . TGTGCCAGCAGCTTAGGGAGCGGTCGAACCTACGAGCAGTACTTC CASSLGSGRTYEQYF
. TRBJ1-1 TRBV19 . TGTGCCAGCCGAGTGGACAGAGGGGCTGAAGCTTTCTTT CASRVDRGAEAFF
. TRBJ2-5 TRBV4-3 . TGCGCCAGCAGCCAGGGGACATCTGGACGGGAGACCCAGTACTTC CASSQGTSGRETQYF
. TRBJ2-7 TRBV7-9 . TGTGCCAGCAGCTTCTCCGACAGCCACTACGAGCAGTACTTC CASSFSDSHYEQYF
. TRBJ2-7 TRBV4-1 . TGCGCCAGCAGCCAAGAATTCGGCAGGGACGAGCAGTACTTC CASSQEFGRDEQYF
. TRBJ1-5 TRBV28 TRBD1 TGTGCCAGCAGTACCGGGACAGGGGCTCAGCCCCAGCATTTT CASSTGTGAQPQHF
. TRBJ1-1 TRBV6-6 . TGTGCCGGAAAAGCGAATGGCAATGAAGCTTTCTTT CAGKANGNEAFF
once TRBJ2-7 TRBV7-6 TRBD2 TGTGCCAGCAGCAAGCAGGGACTAGCGGGGTACGAGCAGTACTTC CASSKQGLAGYEQYF
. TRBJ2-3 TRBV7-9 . TGTGCCAGCAGCTTAGCGGGAGGGGGGAGCACAGATACGCAGTATTTT CASSLAGGGSTDTQYF
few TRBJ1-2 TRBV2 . TGTGCCAGCAGTGAACGGCCACAAGGGAGTGGCTACACCTTC CASSERPQGSGYTF
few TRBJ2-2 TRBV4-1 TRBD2 TGCGCCAGCAGCCAAGTTGCCGGGAGGACCGGGGAGCTGTTTTTT CASSQVAGRTGELFF
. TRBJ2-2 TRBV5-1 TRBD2 TGCGCCAGCAGGGCGACTAGCGGAACTACCCTGAACACCGGGGAGCTGTTTTTT CASRATSGTTLNTGELFF
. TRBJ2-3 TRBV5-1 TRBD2 TGCGCCAGCAGCTTCGGACTAGCGGGAGCCACAGATACGCAGTATTTT CASSFGLAGATDTQYF
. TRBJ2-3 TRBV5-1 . TGCGCCAGCAGCTTGATGTCTGGTAGCGGAAATACAGATACGCAGTATTTT CASSLMSGSGNTDTQYF
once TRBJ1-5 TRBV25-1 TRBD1 TGTGCCAGCAGTTTAGGGGGGACAGGGCGCAATCAGCCCCAGCATTTT CASSLGGTGRNQPQHF
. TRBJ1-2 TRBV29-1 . TGCAGCGTTGAAGGGGTACAGAATAACTATGGCTACACCTTC CSVEGVQNNYGYTF